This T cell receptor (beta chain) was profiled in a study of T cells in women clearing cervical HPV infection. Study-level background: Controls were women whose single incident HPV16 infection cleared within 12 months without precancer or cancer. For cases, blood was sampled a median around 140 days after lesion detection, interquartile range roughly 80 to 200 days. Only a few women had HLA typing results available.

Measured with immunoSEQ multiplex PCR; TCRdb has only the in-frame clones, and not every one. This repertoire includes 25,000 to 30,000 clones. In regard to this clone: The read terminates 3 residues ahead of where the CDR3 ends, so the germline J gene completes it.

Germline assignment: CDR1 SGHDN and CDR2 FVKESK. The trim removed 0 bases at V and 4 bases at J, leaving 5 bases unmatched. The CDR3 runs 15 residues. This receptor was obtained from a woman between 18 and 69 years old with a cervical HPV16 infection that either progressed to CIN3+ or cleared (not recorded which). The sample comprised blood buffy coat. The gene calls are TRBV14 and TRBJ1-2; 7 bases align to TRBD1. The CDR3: CASSQDARDSYGYTF. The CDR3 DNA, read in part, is TGTGCCAGCAGCCAAGACGCTCGGGACAGCTATGGC.